Listed below are T cell receptor beta chains from one sample, sequenced in a study of Graves' ophthalmopathy and Graves' hyperthyroidism. One entry per CDR3 protein results from TCRdb running MiXCR on the multiplex PCR reads. The sample contains around 400,000 distinct CDR3 sequences, 15% to 20% of which appear only once. The sequenced sample was peripheral blood. The source is a woman aged 18-35 years with Graves' ophthalmopathy. Each CDR3 is given with its conserved first and last residue. A D gene is named only where the DNA matches it firmly. The size of a clone is reported for some rows only, either as once, few or many, or as a class for expanded clones.

V	D	size	length	J	DNA	CDR3
TRBV28	TRBD2	many	15	TRBJ2-7	TGTGCCAGCGGGGGACTAGCGGGAGCGTCGTACGAGCAGTACTTC	CASGGLAGASYEQYF
TRBV11-2	NA	few	14	TRBJ1-2	TGTGCCAGCAGACTACCGGGATCGCAAAGGGGCTACACCTTC	CASRLPGSQRGYTF
TRBV18	NA	many	15	TRBJ1-1	TGTGCCAGCTCACCCGAACAAAGTATGAACACTGAAGCTTTCTTT	CASSPEQSMNTEAFF
TRBV7-8	NA	many	13	TRBJ2-7	TGTGCCACCCGGGGGTCAGACACCTACGAGCAGTACTTC	CATRGSDTYEQYF
TRBV12-3/TRBV12-4	TRBD1	once	15	TRBJ2-7	TGTGCCAGCAGGTCCTCCGGGGACAGGGCCTACGAGCAGTACTTC	CASRSSGDRAYEQYF
TRBV29-1	NA	many	10	TRBJ1-1	TGCAGCGCAGATAACACTGAAGCTTTCTTT	CSADNTEAFF
TRBV20-1	TRBD2	many	13	TRBJ2-5	TGCAGTGCCCCGGGACTAGCGGGACAGTCCCAGTACTTC	CSAPGLAGQSQYF
TRBV14	NA	many	15	TRBJ1-2	TGTGCCAGCAGCCAAGATTTCAGGGCGTACTATGGCTACACCTTC	CASSQDFRAYYGYTF
TRBV27	NA	many	13	TRBJ1-2	TGTGCCAGCAGTTTATCCGGGGGCTGGGGCTACACCTTC	CASSLSGGWGYTF
TRBV20-1	TRBD2	NA	10	TRBJ2-5	TGCAGTGCTAGTCGGGGGGCCCAGTACTTC	CSASRGAQYF
TRBV10-3	TRBD2	many	14	TRBJ2-5	TGTGCCACCTGCCCCCAGGGAGGGCAAGAGACCCAGTACTTC	CATCPQGGQETQYF
TRBV7-2	TRBD1	many	13	TRBJ2-5	TGTGCCAGCAGCCGTGGACAGGGGGAGACCCAGTACTTC	CASSRGQGETQYF
TRBV19	TRBD1	NA	15	TRBJ1-5	TGTGCCAGTAGCCCCCGGGACAGACTCAATCAGCCCCAGCATTTT	CASSPRDRLNQPQHF
TRBV6-5	TRBD2	many	19	TRBJ2-7	TGTGCCAGCAGTTACTCGAAGGAGAAGCTAGCGGGCCGATCCTACGAGCAGTACTTC	CASSYSKEKLAGRSYEQYF
TRBV27	NA	NA	16	TRBJ2-7	TGTGCCAGCAGTTTCCTTCGGTCGGTAGACTCCTACGAGCAGTACTTC	CASSFLRSVDSYEQYF
TRBV6-5	TRBD1	many	14	TRBJ1-1	TGTGCCAGCAGCCAACAGGGGACGAACACTGAAGCTTTCTTT	CASSQQGTNTEAFF
TRBV4-1	NA	NA	18	TRBJ2-7	TGCGCCAGCAGCCAAGAGGGATGGTTGACAAACAAACGTCGCGAGCAGTACTTC	CASSQEGWLTNKRREQYF
TRBV20-1	TRBD2	NA	16	TRBJ2-2	TGCAGTGCCTCCGGGACTAGCGGGACTAACACCGGGGAGCTGTTTTTT	CSASGTSGTNTGELFF
TRBV19	NA	many	14	TRBJ1-1	TGTGCCAGTAGTATATGGGGCAGGAACACTGAAGCTTTCTTT	CASSIWGRNTEAFF
TRBV10-2	NA	many	12	TRBJ2-2	TGCGCCAGCGCGGAATCCCCCGGGGAGCTGTTTTTT	CASAESPGELFF
TRBV20-1	NA	many	14	TRBJ2-7	TGCAGTGCCTTCGGGCTCTTGAGCTCCTACGAGCAGTACTTC	CSAFGLLSSYEQYF
TRBV24-1	NA	NA	13	TRBJ2-6	TGTGCCACCGGGAGCTCTGGGGCCAACGTCCTGACTTTC	CATGSSGANVLTF
TRBV10-3	TRBD1	many	16	TRBJ1-1	TGTGCCATCAGTGACCGGACAGGGAAGGGGGGCACTGAAGCTTTCTTT	CAISDRTGKGGTEAFF
TRBV6-5	NA	many	16	TRBJ2-7	TGTGCCAGCAGTTTCCGGGACCGGGGCGGCAAGTACGAGCAGTACTTC	CASSFRDRGGKYEQYF
TRBV6-2/TRBV6-3	NA	many	17	TRBJ1-5	TGTGCCAGCAGTTATATTATAACTGGGCCCAGCAATCAGCCCCAGCATTTT	CASSYIITGPSNQPQHF
TRBV25-1	TRBD1	NA	12	TRBJ1-1	TGTGCCAGCAGTGAACAGGGGGCGGGGGCTTTCTTT	CASSEQGAGAFF
TRBV28	TRBD1	NA	12	TRBJ1-2	TGTGCCAGCAGACTTCCAGGGGGAGGCTACACCTTC	CASRLPGGGYTF
TRBV28	NA	many	15	TRBJ2-7	TGTGCCAGCAGTTCACCCGGGACGGAAGATTACGAGCAGTACTTC	CASSSPGTEDYEQYF
TRBV11-2	NA	many	15	TRBJ1-1	TGTGCCAGCAGCTTAGATCTCGGCCCAAACACTGAAGCTTTCTTT	CASSLDLGPNTEAFF